This T cell receptor beta chain was recorded in a study of CD8 T cells in Susac syndrome. Study results and limitations: The study's TCR sequencing and HLA analysis covered a relatively small number of individuals, and the study acknowledged this.

From germline, CDR1 is SEHNR and CDR2 FQNEAQ (reference sequence). Trimming stripped 3 bases from V and 0 bases from J, with 15 bases between. The CDR3 consists of 16 residues. Random hexamers were used to reverse transcribe the RNA input (roughly 0.5 to 1 ug). A multiplex approach, immunoSEQ multiplex PCR, amplified TCR beta CDR3 across 54 Vbeta and 13 Jbeta. One entry per CDR3 protein results from TCRdb running MiXCR on the immunoSEQ multiplex PCR reads. The sample holds 50,000 to 65,000 distinct CDR3 sequences, approximately 90% seen once. TCR beta sequencing covered blood CD8+ and CD4+ T cells. TEMRA cells were enriched by FACS, and CD4+ and CD8+ T cells were negatively isolated. In regard to this clonotype: The target antigen is unknown.

This TCR was recovered from a human donor in good health. Sequencing was done on a sample of CD8+ T cells from PBMCs. This chain links TRBV7-9 with TRBJ2-7; D is perhaps TRBD1 or TRBD2 (5 bases each). The CDR3 sequence is CASSFLGTASSYEQYF. DNA for the CDR3: TGTGCCAGCAGCTTCCTGGGGACCGCGAGCTCCTACGAGCAGTACTTC.